The clone carrying this T cell receptor (beta chain) was recorded once. Antigen specificity is unknown. Patients had chemo-refractory metastatic non-small-cell lung cancer and received focal radiation plus CTLA-4 blockade that used ipilimumab. The entry originates in a study of radiotherapy plus CTLA-4 blockade in lung cancer. About the study: Objective responses were documented in around 20% of patients, with disease control in approximately 32%.

Study results and limitations: Increased serum interferon-beta after radiation also reportedly predicted response strongly. TCR clones originating in tumors grew in number in blood after radiotherapy plus ipilimumab.

TCRdb keeps only in-frame clones here, not all; method: immunoSEQ multiplex PCR. The table lists some 49,000 clones, 70% to 90% of them singletons, with about 27% in the top ten. This clonotype was sampled from a human donor with non-small cell lung cancer whose response to radiotherapy plus ipilimumab could not be evaluated. This sample comprised peripheral blood, obtained from a patient treated with radiotherapy plus ipilimumab.

In DNA form, the CDR3 reads TGTGCCAGCAGTTCGGACAGTCGAAACACCATATATTTT. This sequence encodes CASSSDSRNTIYF. J is TRBJ1-3 and V is TRBV28, with D maybe TRBD1 (6 bases). The CDR3 has 13 residues. V lost 4 bases to trimming and J lost 5 bases, with 9 bases between them. CDR1 and CDR2 (germline): MDHEN, SYDVKM.